The 25 T cell receptor beta chains given below trace back to one sample, sequenced in a study of cytomegalovirus exposure and HLA in healthy donors. The PCR had 60 Vbeta and 13 Jbeta primers. Some clones are missing from TCRdb's copy, which holds only in-frame ones; the method was immunoSEQ multiplex PCR. Here the sample spans over 150,000 clones, approximately 84% being singletons. Material: PBMCs. The receptors come from a girl aged 5 to 17 in good health and CMV-seropositive.

The chain couples TRBV28 to TRBJ1-2; D might be TRBD1 (6 bases). This CDR3 region has 15 residues. The germline V and J ends were trimmed by 7 bases and 2 bases, with 17 bases remaining between them. CDR1 is MDHEN and CDR2 is SYDVKM in the germline V gene. In nucleotides, the CDR3 is TGTGCCAGCACGGTTATTGGGACAACCAACTATGGCTACACCTTC. Translating gives CASTVIGTTNYGYTF.

This rearrangement joins TRBV4-1 to TRBJ1-5; TRBD1 agrees at 10 bases. Losses at the gene ends were 1 base for V and 2 bases for J; bases not matched to a gene: 5. The V gene's germline CDR1 is MGHRA and CDR2 YSYEKL. The length of the CDR3 is 17 residues. The DNA for the CDR3 is TGCGCCAGCAGCCAAGCGGGACAGGGGAGGGGCAATCAGCCCCAGCATTTT. Protein: CASSQAGQGRGNQPQHF.

This clone was detected only once. An end of the junction differs from the germline gene, which may be a read error. The chain couples TRBV7-3 to TRBJ2-5; the D gene is possibly TRBD2 (5 bases). The germline V gene encodes CDR1 SGHTA and CDR2 FQGTGA. This CDR3 comprises 15 residues. As DNA, the CDR3 is TGTGCCAGCAGCCCAAACCCGGGGTACCAAGAGGCCCAGTACTTC. Amino acid sequence: CASSPNPGYQEAQYF.

This clone was detected a few times. J is TRBJ1-4 and V is TRBV6-6; D may be TRBD1 (6 bases). The ends were cut back, 0 bases at V and 4 bases at J, with 9 bases in the middle. Germline loops: CDR1 MNHNY, CDR2 SVGAGI (reference sequence). The length of the CDR3 is 15 residues. The chain's CDR3 is CASSYSGQSNEKLFF. CDR3 DNA sequence: TGTGCCAGCAGTTACTCTGGACAGAGTAATGAAAAACTGTTTTTT.

In DNA form, the CDR3 reads TGTGCCAGCAGGCGGACTGGGACTGAAGCTTTCTTT. Translating it yields CASRRTGTEAFF. This rearrangement joins TRBV7-9 to TRBJ1-1; no definite D call. CDR3 length: 12 residues. The V end lost 6 bases, the J end lost 5 bases, and 10 bases lay between the germline ends. Germline lookup yields CDR1 SEHNR and CDR2 FQNEAQ (reference sequence).

The V and J genes are TRBV7-6 and TRBJ1-1; perhaps TRBD1 as D (6 bases). Germline V CDR1 and CDR2: SGHVS, FNYEAQ. The CDR3 extends over 14 amino acids. The germline V and J ends were trimmed by 4 bases and 5 bases, with 14 bases remaining between them. The DNA for the CDR3 is TGTGCCAGCAGCTCCGCAGGGGTGAGGACTGAAGCTTTCTTT. It translates to CASSSAGVRTEAFF.

V gene TRBV9 combines with J gene TRBJ1-6, with 11 bases matching TRBD1. CDR1 SGDLS and CDR2 YYNGEE come from the germline V gene. Trimming removed 0 bases from V and 9 bases from J; junction bases left unmatched: 2. The CDR3 length is 15 residues. The chain's CDR3 is CASSVAGTGGSPLHF. As DNA, the CDR3 is TGTGCCAGCAGCGTAGCCGGGACAGGGGGTTCACCCCTCCACTTT.

The chain uses TRBV10-2 and TRBJ2-3, with 8 bases fitting TRBD1. The CDR3 consists of 16 residues. Looked up from germline, CDR1 is WSHSY and CDR2 is SAAADI. The ends lost 9 bases at V and 2 bases at J; junction bases unmatched: 13. The CDR3 here is CASRTGMKRNTDTQYF. The CDR3 DNA is TGCGCCAGTCGGACAGGGATGAAGAGGAACACAGATACGCAGTATTTT.

The chain uses TRBV7-3 and TRBJ1-2, with D hard to call. V lost 5 bases to trimming and J lost 7 bases, with 14 bases between them. This CDR3 spans 13 amino acids. Germline V CDR1 and CDR2: SGHTA, FQGTGA. The CDR3 here is CASSPRALGGYTF. The CDR3 bases are TGTGCCAGCAGCCCGCGGGCCCTGGGTGGCTACACCTTC.

This rearrangement joins TRBV19 to TRBJ1-1; D is perhaps TRBD1 (6 bases). V shed 5 bases and J shed 1 base, with 8 bases lying between them. Per the germline V gene, CDR1 is LNHDA and CDR2 is SQIVND (reference sequence). The CDR3 consists of 13 residues. For the CDR3, the DNA is TGTGCCAGTAGTGGGGGACAGAACACTGAAGCTTTCTTT. This encodes CASSGGQNTEAFF. Combining the CDR3 with reference TRBV19 and TRBJ1-1 gives the whole variable domain DGGITQSPKYLFRKEGQNVTLSCEQNLNHDAMYWYRQDPGQGLRLIYYSQIVNDFQKGDIAEGYSVSREKKESFPLTVTSAQKNPTAFYLCASSGGQNTEAFFGQGTRLTVV.

This clone occurred once. The chain carries TRBV6-6 and TRBJ1-5; the match to TRBD1 covers 7 bases. Germline V gives CDR1 MNHNY, CDR2 SVGAGI (reference sequence). The length of the CDR3 is 16 residues. J gave up 0 bases and V 2 bases, and 4 bases lay outside the gene matches. The CDR3 sequence: CASSYPGQYSNQPQHF. The CDR3, as DNA: TGTGCCAGCAGTTACCCGGGACAGTATAGCAATCAGCCCCAGCATTTT.

V and J are TRBV27 and TRBJ2-3; D possibly corresponds to TRBD2 (6 bases). The germline V and J ends were trimmed by 4 bases and 6 bases, with 20 bases remaining between them. Germline lookup yields CDR1 MNHEY and CDR2 SMNVEV (reference sequence). CDR3 length equals 16 residues. This CDR3 is CASSYFGTGSFDTQYF. CDR3 bases: TGTGCCAGCAGTTACTTCGGGACTGGCTCTTTTGATACGCAGTATTTT.

CDR3 sequence: CASSVGQNDRYGYTF. CDR3 nucleotide sequence: TGTGCCAGCAGCGTAGGACAGAACGACCGATATGGCTACACCTTC. The gene calls are TRBV9 and TRBJ1-2; a possible D gene is TRBD1 (5 bases). Germline V gene lookup returns CDR1 SGDLS and CDR2 YYNGEE. With 0 bases removed from V and 5 bases from J, the gap between germline ends came to 14 bases. CDR3 length: 15 residues.

The table lists this clone with a count of one. This sequence joins TRBV25-1 and TRBJ1-2; 9 bases line up with TRBD1. Germline lookup yields CDR1 MGHDK and CDR2 SYGVNS. V trimming: 6 bases; J trimming: 8 bases; junction bases outside the gene matches: 13. CDR3 length equals 15 residues. In nucleotides, the CDR3 is TGTGCCAGCAGCTTGGACAGGGGACCTTTTAAAGGCTACACCTTC. Its translation: CASSLDRGPFKGYTF.

The chain has TRBV5-1 and TRBJ1-6, with 8 bases fitting TRBD1. Looked up from germline, CDR1 is SGHRS and CDR2 is YFSETQ. The CDR3 is 16 residues long. Trimming took 3 bases from V and 7 from J; bases not matched to a gene: 9. The CDR3 here is CASSSAAGGKNSPLHF. Written as DNA, the CDR3 is TGCGCCAGCAGCTCCGCGGCAGGGGGCAAGAATTCACCCCTCCACTTT.

A few counts support this clone. Relative to the germline gene, one junction end is altered; a read error may explain this. This rearrangement joins TRBV6-5 to TRBJ2-3; the D gene is possibly TRBD1 (6 bases). The CDR3 loop spans 13 amino acids. The germline V gene has CDR1 MNHEY and CDR2 SVGAGI. The CDR3 DNA reads as TGTGCCAGCAGGCGGACAGACACTGATACGCAGTCTTTT. Translation: CASRRTDTDTQSF.

The J gene is TRBJ2-2, the V gene TRBV27; D gene ambiguous. Germline CDR1 and CDR2: MNHEY and SMNVEV (reference sequence). V lost 5 bases and J 1 base, leaving 5 bases between the germline ends. There are 13 residues in the CDR3. The CDR3 here is CASSPWNTGELFF. The CDR3 DNA follows: TGTGCCAGCAGTCCCTGGAACACCGGGGAGCTGTTTTTT.

This sequence joins TRBV7-8 and TRBJ1-2; tentative D call: TRBD1 (5 bases). Trimming left V 2 bases short and J 0 bases short, with 13 bases between. Per germline, CDR1 SGHVS and CDR2 FQNEAQ. This CDR3 has 16 residues. The CDR3 nucleotides read TGTGCCAGCAGCTTAAGCTTCAGGGTGGCTAACTATGGCTACACCTTC. Its translation: CASSLSFRVANYGYTF.

On this clone itself: This sample includes further DNA sequences coding for the same CDR3. The chain has TRBV7-2 and TRBJ1-6; D gene unclear. Germline V CDR1 and CDR2: SGHTA, FQGNSA. This CDR3 has 14 amino acids. V was cut by 5 bases and J by 12 bases, with 17 bases left in between. The CDR3 is CASSPSQREGPLHF. The CDR3 DNA reads TGTGCCAGCAGCCCTTCCCAGAGGGAGGGACCCCTCCACTTT.

In the case of this clone: One end of the junction does not line up with germline, which may come from a read error. The chain uses TRBV7-9 and TRBJ1-2; perhaps TRBD1 as D (6 bases). This CDR3 contains 16 residues. Per the germline V gene, CDR1 is SEHNR and CDR2 is FQNEAQ (reference sequence). In DNA form, the CDR3 reads TGTTCCAGCAGCAGGGCCGGGACACCAGAAGACTATGGCTACACCTTC. Translating it yields CSSSRAGTPEDYGYTF.

This clone occurred a few times. CDR3 DNA: TGTGCTAGTGGTTTAGAACCGGGACAGGGGAATGAAAAACTGTTTTTT. It translates to CASGLEPGQGNEKLFF. The chain uses TRBV12-5 and TRBJ1-4, with 10 bases lining up with TRBD1. Per the germline V gene, CDR1 is LGHNT and CDR2 is FRNRAP. The CDR3 consists of 16 residues. V gave up 3 bases and J gave up 5 bases; unmatched junction bases: 6.

The rearrangement links TRBV20-1 to TRBJ2-7; D call uncertain. Germline V gene lookup returns CDR1 DFQATT and CDR2 SNEGSKA (reference sequence). Trimming took 2 bases from V and 3 from J, leaving 5 bases between them. The CDR3 length is 11 residues. CDR3 coding DNA: TGCAGTGCTAGATCGGGCTACGAGCAGTACTTC. Translation: CSARSGYEQYF.

The V call is TRBV6-5, the J call TRBJ1-1; 7 bases match TRBD1. Unmatched junction bases numbered 5, after V lost 0 bases and J lost 7 bases. This CDR3 comprises 14 residues. Looked up from germline, CDR1 is MNHEY and CDR2 is SVGAGI. The chain's CDR3 is CASSYSTGPVEAFF. CDR3 nucleotide sequence: TGTGCCAGCAGTTACTCGACAGGGCCGGTTGAAGCTTTCTTT.

This clone was found a few times. The chain recombines TRBV10-1 with TRBJ1-2, with TRBD1 matching over 8 bases. The CDR3 is 18 residues long. Trimming at V came to 2 bases and at J to 5 bases, leaving 16 bases not matched to a gene. In germline, CDR1 is WNHNN, CDR2 SYGVQD (reference sequence). The CDR3 region is CASSELSGGDSPQYGYTF. The CDR3 DNA is TGCGCCAGCAGTGAGCTTTCAGGGGGCGATAGTCCACAATATGGCTACACCTTC.

This chain links TRBV10-3 with TRBJ2-1; 10 bases agree with TRBD2. The CDR3 has 13 residues. J gave up 6 bases and V 7 bases, and 3 bases lay outside the gene matches. Germline V gene lookup returns CDR1 ENHRY and CDR2 SYGVKD. This chain's CDR3 is CAIKAGGPNEQFF. CDR3 sequence (DNA): TGTGCCATCAAAGCGGGGGGGCCCAATGAGCAGTTCTTC.